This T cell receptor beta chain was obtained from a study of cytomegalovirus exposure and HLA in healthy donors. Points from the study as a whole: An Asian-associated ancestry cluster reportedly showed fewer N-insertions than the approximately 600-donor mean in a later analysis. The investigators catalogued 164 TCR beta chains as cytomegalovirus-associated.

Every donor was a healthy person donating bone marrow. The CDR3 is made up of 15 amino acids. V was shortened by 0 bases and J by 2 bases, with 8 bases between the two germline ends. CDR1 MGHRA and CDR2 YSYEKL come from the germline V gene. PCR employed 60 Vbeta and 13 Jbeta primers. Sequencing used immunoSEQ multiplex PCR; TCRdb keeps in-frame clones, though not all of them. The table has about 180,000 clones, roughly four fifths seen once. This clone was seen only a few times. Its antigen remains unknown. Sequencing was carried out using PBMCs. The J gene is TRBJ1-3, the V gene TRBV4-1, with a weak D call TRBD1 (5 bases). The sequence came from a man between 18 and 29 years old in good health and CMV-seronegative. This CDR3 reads CASSQETGTGNTIYF. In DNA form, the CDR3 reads TGCGCCAGCAGCCAAGAAACAGGTACTGGAAACACCATATATTTT.